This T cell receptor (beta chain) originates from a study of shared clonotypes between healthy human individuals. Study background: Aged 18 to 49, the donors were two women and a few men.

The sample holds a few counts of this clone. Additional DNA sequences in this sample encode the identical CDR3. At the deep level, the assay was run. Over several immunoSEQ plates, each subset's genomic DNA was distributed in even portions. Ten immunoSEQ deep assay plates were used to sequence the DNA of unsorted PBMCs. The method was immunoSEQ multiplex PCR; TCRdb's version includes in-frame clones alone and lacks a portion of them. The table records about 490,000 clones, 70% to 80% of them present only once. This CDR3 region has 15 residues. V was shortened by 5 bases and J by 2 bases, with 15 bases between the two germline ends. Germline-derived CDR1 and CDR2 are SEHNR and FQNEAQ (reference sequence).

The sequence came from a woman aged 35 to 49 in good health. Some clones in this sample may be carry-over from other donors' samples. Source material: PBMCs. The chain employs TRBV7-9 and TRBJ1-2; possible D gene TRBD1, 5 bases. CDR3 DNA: TGTGCCAGCAGCGGTGGGACGGGTGTCAACTATGGCTACACCTTC. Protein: CASSGGTGVNYGYTF.